This T cell receptor beta chain comes out of a study of a mutant IDH1 vaccine in newly diagnosed glioma. Study-level background: The study gave patients eight vaccinations in weeks 1, 3, 5, 7, 11, 15, 19, 23. A roughly 62% male, approximately 38% female split and a mean age of about 40 years characterized treated patients.

Sequencing used immunoSEQ multiplex PCR; TCRdb keeps in-frame clones, though not all of them. The table shows roughly 39,000 clones, with approximately 80% occurring only once. On this clone: The antigen is unknown.

The V gene's germline CDR1 is SQVTM and CDR2 ANQGSEA. The CDR3 is 14 amino acids. The V gene lost 4 bases and the J gene lost 10 bases, with 19 bases spanning the gap. Study-level findings and limits: Pseudoprogression appeared independent of alterations in top peripheral clonotypes.

As for time point: week 5, during vaccination. Every single dose of the vaccine, 300 ug of mutant IDH1 20-mer peptide, came with topical imiquimod. The origin of this receptor is a man in his forties with glioma. The V gene is TRBV29-1, the J gene TRBJ1-4; weak D call: TRBD1 (5 bases). The sample was PBMCs, taken from a glioma patient whose treatment included an IDH1 peptide vaccine. The CDR3 is CSVGVAGSQGKLFF. The CDR3 DNA sequence: TGCAGCGTTGGGGTGGCAGGGAGCCAGGGAAAACTGTTTTTT.